This TCR beta chain was recovered during a study of technical replicates of blood from a few donors. Germline V gene sequence: CDR1 SGHAT, CDR2 FQNNGV. V lost 1 base and J 3 bases, leaving 9 bases between the germline ends. CDR3 length equals 14 residues. This table comes from immunoSEQ multiplex PCR, and its TCRdb copy is limited to in-frame clones, with some not included. The sample includes about 100,000 clones, around 95% seen only once; the top ten take roughly 0.33%. The sequencing input was T cells isolated from PBMCs. The rearrangement uses TRBV11-2 and TRBJ2-5; D remains unclear. The TCR comes from a human donor in good health. CDR3 nucleotide sequence: TGTGCCAGCAGCTTAGGCGGATACAAAGAGACCCAGTACTTC. This gives the protein CASSLGGYKETQYF.